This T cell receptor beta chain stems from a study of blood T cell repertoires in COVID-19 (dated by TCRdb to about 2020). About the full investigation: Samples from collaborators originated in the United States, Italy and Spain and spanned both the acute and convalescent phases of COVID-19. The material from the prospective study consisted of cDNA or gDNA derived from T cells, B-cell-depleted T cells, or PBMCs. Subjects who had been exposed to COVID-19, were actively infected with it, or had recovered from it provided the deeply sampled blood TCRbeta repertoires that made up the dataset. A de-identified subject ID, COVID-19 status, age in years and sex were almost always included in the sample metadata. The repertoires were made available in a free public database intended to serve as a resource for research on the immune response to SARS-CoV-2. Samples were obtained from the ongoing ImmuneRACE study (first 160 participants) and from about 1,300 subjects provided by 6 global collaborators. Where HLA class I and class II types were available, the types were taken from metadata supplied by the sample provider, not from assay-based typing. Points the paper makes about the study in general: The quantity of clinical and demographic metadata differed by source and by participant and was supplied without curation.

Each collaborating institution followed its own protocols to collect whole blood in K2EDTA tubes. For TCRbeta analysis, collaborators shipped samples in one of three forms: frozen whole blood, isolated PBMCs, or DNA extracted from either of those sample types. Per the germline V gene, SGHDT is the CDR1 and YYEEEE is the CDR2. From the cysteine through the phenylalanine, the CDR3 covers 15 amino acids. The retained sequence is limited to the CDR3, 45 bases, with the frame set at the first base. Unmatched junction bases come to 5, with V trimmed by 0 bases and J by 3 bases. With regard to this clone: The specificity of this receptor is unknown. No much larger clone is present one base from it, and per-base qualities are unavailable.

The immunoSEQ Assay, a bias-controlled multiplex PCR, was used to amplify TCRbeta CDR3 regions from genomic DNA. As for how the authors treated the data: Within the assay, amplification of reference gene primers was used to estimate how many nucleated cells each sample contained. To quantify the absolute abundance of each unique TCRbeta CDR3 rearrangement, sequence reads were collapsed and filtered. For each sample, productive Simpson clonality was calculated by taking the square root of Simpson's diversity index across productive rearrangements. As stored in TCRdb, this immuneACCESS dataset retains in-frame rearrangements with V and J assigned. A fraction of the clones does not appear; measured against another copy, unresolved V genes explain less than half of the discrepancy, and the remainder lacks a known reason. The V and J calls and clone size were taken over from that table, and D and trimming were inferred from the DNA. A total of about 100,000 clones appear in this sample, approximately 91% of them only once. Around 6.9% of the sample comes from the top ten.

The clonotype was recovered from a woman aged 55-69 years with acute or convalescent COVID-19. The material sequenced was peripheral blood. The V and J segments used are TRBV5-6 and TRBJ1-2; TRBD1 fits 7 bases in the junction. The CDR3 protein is CASSLEGRGYYGYTF. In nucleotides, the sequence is TGTGCCAGCAGCTTGGAGGGCAGGGGGTACTATGGCTACACCTTC.